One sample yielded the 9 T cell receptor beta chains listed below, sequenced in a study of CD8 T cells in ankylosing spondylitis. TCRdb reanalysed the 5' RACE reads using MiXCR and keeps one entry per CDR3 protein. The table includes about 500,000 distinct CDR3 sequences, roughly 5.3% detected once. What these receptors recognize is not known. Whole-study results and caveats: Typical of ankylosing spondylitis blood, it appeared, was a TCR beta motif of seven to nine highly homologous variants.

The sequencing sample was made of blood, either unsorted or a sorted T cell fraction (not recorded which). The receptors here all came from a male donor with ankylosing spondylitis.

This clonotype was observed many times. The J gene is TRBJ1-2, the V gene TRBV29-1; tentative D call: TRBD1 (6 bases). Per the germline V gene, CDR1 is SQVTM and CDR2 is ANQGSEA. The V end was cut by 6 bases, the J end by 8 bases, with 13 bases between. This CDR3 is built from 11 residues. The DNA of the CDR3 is TGCAGCGTCCGACAGGCTGTCGGCTACACCTTC. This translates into CSVRQAVGYTF.

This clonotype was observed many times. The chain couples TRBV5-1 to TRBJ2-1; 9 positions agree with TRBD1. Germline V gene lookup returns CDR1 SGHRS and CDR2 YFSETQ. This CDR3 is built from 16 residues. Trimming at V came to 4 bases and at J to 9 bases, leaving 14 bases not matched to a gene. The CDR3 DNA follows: TGCGCCAGCAGCCCATCCCGACAGGGGGGAATCGGTGAGCAGTTCTTC. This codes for CASSPSRQGGIGEQFF.

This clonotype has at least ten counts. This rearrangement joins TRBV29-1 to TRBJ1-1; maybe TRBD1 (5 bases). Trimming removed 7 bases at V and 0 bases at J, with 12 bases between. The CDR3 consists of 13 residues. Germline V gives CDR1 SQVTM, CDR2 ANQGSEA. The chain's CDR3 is CSALGGVNTEAFF. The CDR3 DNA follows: TGCAGCGCCCTGGGGGGGGTGAACACTGAAGCTTTCTTT. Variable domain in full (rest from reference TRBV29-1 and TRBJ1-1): SAVISQKPSRDICQRGTSLTIQCQVDSQVTMMFWYRQQPGQSLTLIATANQGSEATYESGFVIDKFPISRPNLTFSTLTVSNMSPEDSSIYLCSALGGVNTEAFFGQGTRLTVV.

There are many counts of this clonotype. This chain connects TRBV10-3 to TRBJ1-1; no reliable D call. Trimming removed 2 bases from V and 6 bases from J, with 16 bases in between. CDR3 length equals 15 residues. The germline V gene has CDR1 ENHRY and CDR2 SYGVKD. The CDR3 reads CAISENPASGSEAFF. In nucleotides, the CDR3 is TGTGCCATCAGTGAGAATCCCGCCAGTGGGTCTGAAGCTTTCTTT.

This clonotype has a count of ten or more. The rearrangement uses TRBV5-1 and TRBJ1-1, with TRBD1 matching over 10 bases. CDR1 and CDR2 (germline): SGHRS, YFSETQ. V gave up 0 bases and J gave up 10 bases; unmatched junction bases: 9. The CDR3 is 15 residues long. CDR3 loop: CASSLGGTGERGAFF. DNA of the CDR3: TGCGCCAGCAGCTTGGGGGGGACAGGGGAAAGAGGAGCTTTCTTT. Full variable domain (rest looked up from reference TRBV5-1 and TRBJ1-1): KAGVTQTPRYLIKTRGQQVTLSCSPISGHRSVSWYQQTPGQGLQFLFEYFSETQRNKGNFPGRFSGRQFSNSRSEMNVSTLELGDSALYLCASSLGGTGERGAFFGQGTRLTVV.

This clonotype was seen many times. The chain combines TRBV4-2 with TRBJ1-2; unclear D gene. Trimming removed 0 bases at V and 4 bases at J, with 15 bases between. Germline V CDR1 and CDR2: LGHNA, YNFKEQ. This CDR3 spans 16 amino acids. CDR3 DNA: TGTGCCAGCAGCCAAGAAATCCGTCCAACCTTCTATGGCTACACCTTC. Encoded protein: CASSQEIRPTFYGYTF.

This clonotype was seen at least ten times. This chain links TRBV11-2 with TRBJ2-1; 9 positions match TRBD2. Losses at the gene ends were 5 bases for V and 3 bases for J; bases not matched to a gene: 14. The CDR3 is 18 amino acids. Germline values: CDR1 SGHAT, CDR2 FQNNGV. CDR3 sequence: CASSPPIFLAGSYNEQFF. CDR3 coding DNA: TGTGCCAGCAGCCCCCCCATCTTTCTAGCGGGGAGCTACAATGAGCAGTTCTTC. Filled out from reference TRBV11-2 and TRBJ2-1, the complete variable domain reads EAGVAQSPRYKIIEKRQSVAFWCNPISGHATLYWYQQILGQGPKLLIQFQNNGVVDDSQLPKDRFSAERLKGVDSTLKIQPAKLEDSAVYLCASSPPIFLAGSYNEQFFGPGTRLTVL.

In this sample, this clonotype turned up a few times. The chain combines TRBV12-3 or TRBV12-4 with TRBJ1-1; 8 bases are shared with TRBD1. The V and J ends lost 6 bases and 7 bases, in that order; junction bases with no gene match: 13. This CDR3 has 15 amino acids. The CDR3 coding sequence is TGTGCCAGCAGGCGCAACGTAGGACAGGGTTTTGAAGCTTTCTTT. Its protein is CASRRNVGQGFEAFF.

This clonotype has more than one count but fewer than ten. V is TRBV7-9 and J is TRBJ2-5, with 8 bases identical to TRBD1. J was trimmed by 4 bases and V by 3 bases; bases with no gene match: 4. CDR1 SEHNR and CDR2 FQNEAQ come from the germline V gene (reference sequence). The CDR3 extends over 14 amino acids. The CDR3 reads CASSFGQGRETQYF. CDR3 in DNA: TGTGCCAGCAGCTTTGGACAGGGCCGAGAGACCCAGTACTTC.